This TCR beta chain was captured in a study of T cell responses to AZD1222 COVID-19 vaccine. The repertoire was sequenced with immunoSEQ multiplex PCR; TCRdb's copy has only in-frame clones and lacks some. The sample includes 200,000 to 250,000 clones, around 94% of them seen just once. V was cut by 2 bases and J by 2 bases, with 19 bases left in between. CDR1 and CDR2 from the germline V gene are SQVTM and ANQGSEA. The CDR3 has 17 amino acids. The chain couples TRBV29-1 to TRBJ1-3; the D gene is possibly TRBD1 (5 bases). Here the sequenced sample was peripheral blood, taken 28 days after the second dose of the MenACWY control vaccine. This clonotype originated in an adult who received the MenACWY meningococcal vaccine as a control. Here the CDR3 reads CSVEWRSGINPGNTIYF. The CDR3 region has the DNA TGCAGCGTTGAATGGCGGTCAGGGATAAACCCTGGAAACACCATATATTTT.